This T cell receptor (beta chain) is from a study of blood T cell repertoires in COVID-19. Looking at the study overall: T cells, B-cell-depleted T cells, or PBMCs provided the cDNA or gDNA that served as material.

This clone showed up just a few times. Only in-frame clones appear in the TCRdb table, and some are missing; sequencing was by immunoSEQ multiplex PCR. The table records over 45,000 clones, around 82% of them present only once. Germline-derived CDR1 and CDR2 are SGDLS and YYNGEE. Trimming pared 3 bases from V and 0 bases from J, leaving 10 bases between. The CDR3 runs to 15 residues. The source material was peripheral blood. This chain links TRBV9 with TRBJ1-5, with D possibly matching TRBD1 (6 bases). This receptor was taken from a man aged 40-49 years with acute or convalescent COVID-19. As DNA, the CDR3 is TGTGCCAGCAGCGAAACAGGGTATAGCAATCAGCCCCAGCATTTT. This codes for CASSETGYSNQPQHF. The variable domain in full, completed from reference TRBV9 and TRBJ1-5, reads DSGVTQTPKHLITATGQRVTLRCSPRSGDLSVYWYQQSLDQGLQFLIQYYNGEERAKGNILERFSAQQFPDLHSELNLSSLELGDSALYFCASSETGYSNQPQHFGDGTRLSIL.